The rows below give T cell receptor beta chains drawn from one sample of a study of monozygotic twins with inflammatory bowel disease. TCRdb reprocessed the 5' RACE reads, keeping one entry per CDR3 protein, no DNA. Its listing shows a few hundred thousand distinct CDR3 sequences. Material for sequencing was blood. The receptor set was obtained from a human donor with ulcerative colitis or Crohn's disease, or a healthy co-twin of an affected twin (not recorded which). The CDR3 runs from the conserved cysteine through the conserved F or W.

CDR3aa: CASREQGAFEAFF
v_gene: TRBV5-1
j_gene: TRBJ1-1
len: 13

CDR3aa: CASTDWYEQFF
v_gene: TRBV28
j_gene: TRBJ2-1
len: 11

CDR3aa: CATSRDRLAYNYGYTF
v_gene: TRBV15
j_gene: TRBJ1-2
len: 16

CDR3aa: CASSLAGAGNQPQHF
v_gene: TRBV7-9
j_gene: TRBJ1-5
len: 15

CDR3aa: CASPTRKFEPGGPNYGYTF
v_gene: TRBV27
j_gene: TRBJ1-2
len: 19

CDR3aa: CATADGTGPPYTQYF
v_gene: TRBV24-1
j_gene: TRBJ2-3
len: 15

CDR3aa: CASSDRVGGNQPQHF
v_gene: TRBV18
j_gene: TRBJ1-5
len: 15

CDR3aa: CASSNVYNSPLHF
v_gene: TRBV7-9
j_gene: TRBJ1-6
len: 13

CDR3aa: CASSLALGGPRTDTQYF
v_gene: TRBV5-4
j_gene: TRBJ2-3
len: 17

CDR3aa: CASSDRGYTEAFF
v_gene: TRBV5-1
j_gene: TRBJ1-1
len: 13

CDR3aa: CASSNHRGDQPQHF
v_gene: TRBV9
j_gene: TRBJ1-5
len: 14

CDR3aa: CASSQYQTQYF
v_gene: TRBV3-1
j_gene: TRBJ2-5
len: 11

CDR3aa: CASSEASGELGSQYF
v_gene: TRBV2
j_gene: TRBJ2-5
len: 15

CDR3aa: CASSWGQGPWGGSERQNEKLFF
v_gene: TRBV27
j_gene: TRBJ1-4
len: 22

CDR3aa: CSAQDRGKGPGTEAFF
v_gene: TRBV20-1
j_gene: TRBJ1-1
len: 16